The rows below give T cell receptor beta chains drawn from one sample of a study of identical twins. From the 5' RACE reads, TCRdb called clonotypes with MiXCR, one entry per CDR3 protein. This sample has over 200,000 distinct CDR3 sequences, with under 8.5% found just once. This sample also belongs to another study, concerning T cells expressing NK-cell markers.

The sequencing input was CD8+ T cells sorted from blood. The origin of the receptors is a woman between 18 and 29 years old in good health. Each CDR3 is given with its conserved first and last residue. The order of the fields is D gene, J gene, V gene, clone size, CDR3 protein, CDR3 DNA. D genes are given only for firm matches. Clone size, where shown, is once, few, many, or a class for clones that have expanded.

D gene: -
J gene: TRBJ2-2
V gene: TRBV9
clone size: few
CDR3 protein: CASSVGVTGELFF
CDR3 DNA: TGTGCCAGCAGCGTTGGGGTCACCGGGGAGCTGTTTTTT

D gene: -
J gene: TRBJ1-4
V gene: TRBV7-2
clone size: many
CDR3 protein: CASSYPGDEKLFF
CDR3 DNA: TGTGCCAGCAGCTACCCAGGGGACGAAAAACTGTTTTTT

D gene: -
J gene: TRBJ1-2
V gene: TRBV7-2
clone size: many
CDR3 protein: CASSPGPNYGYTF
CDR3 DNA: TGTGCCAGCAGCCCGGGTCCTAACTATGGCTACACCTTC

D gene: -
J gene: TRBJ1-2
V gene: TRBV9
clone size: -
CDR3 protein: CASSPEGTPANYGYTF
CDR3 DNA: TGTGCCAGCAGCCCCGAGGGGACACCAGCTAACTATGGCTACACCTTC

D gene: -
J gene: TRBJ2-7
V gene: TRBV7-9
clone size: few
CDR3 protein: CASSPPTSSSNEQYF
CDR3 DNA: TGTGCCAGCAGCCCGCCGACTAGTTCCTCCAACGAGCAGTACTTC

D gene: -
J gene: TRBJ1-6
V gene: TRBV12-3/TRBV12-4
clone size: few
CDR3 protein: CASSLRDPSWGSPLHF
CDR3 DNA: TGTGCCAGCAGTTTACGTGACCCTTCTTGGGGCTCACCCCTCCACTTT

D gene: TRBD1
J gene: TRBJ1-2
V gene: TRBV12-3/TRBV12-4
clone size: -
CDR3 protein: CASSDRGRTYGYTF
CDR3 DNA: TGTGCCAGCAGTGACAGGGGCCGCACCTATGGCTACACCTTC

D gene: -
J gene: TRBJ1-2
V gene: TRBV7-8
clone size: many
CDR3 protein: CASSLAGGNYGYTF
CDR3 DNA: TGTGCCAGCAGCTTGGCCGGAGGAAACTATGGCTACACCTTC

D gene: TRBD2
J gene: TRBJ2-5
V gene: TRBV11-2
clone size: -
CDR3 protein: CASSLDPSGVQRETQYF
CDR3 DNA: TGTGCCAGCAGCTTAGATCCTAGCGGGGTACAACGAGAGACCCAGTACTTC

D gene: TRBD1
J gene: TRBJ1-2
V gene: TRBV12-3/TRBV12-4
clone size: few
CDR3 protein: CASSLAGTGRPNYGYTF
CDR3 DNA: TGTGCCAGCAGTTTAGCGGGGACAGGTAGACCGAACTATGGCTACACCTTC

D gene: TRBD2
J gene: TRBJ2-7
V gene: TRBV12-3/TRBV12-4
clone size: -
CDR3 protein: CASSSVAGESYEQYF
CDR3 DNA: TGTGCCAGCAGTTCCGTAGCGGGCGAATCCTACGAGCAGTACTTC

D gene: -
J gene: TRBJ2-7
V gene: TRBV12-3/TRBV12-4
clone size: many
CDR3 protein: CASSLELYEQYF
CDR3 DNA: TGTGCCAGCAGTTTAGAGCTGTACGAGCAGTACTTC

D gene: -
J gene: TRBJ2-6
V gene: TRBV20-1
clone size: many
CDR3 protein: CSARENRVTLEGANVLTF
CDR3 DNA: TGCAGTGCTAGAGAAAACCGGGTTACGCTTGAGGGGGCCAACGTCCTGACTTTC

D gene: -
J gene: TRBJ1-1
V gene: TRBV7-6
clone size: many
CDR3 protein: CASSLVSFVTGRMNTEAFF
CDR3 DNA: TGTGCCAGCAGCTTAGTTAGTTTTGTGACAGGCAGGATGAACACTGAAGCTTTCTTT

D gene: TRBD2
J gene: TRBJ2-1
V gene: TRBV6-5
clone size: few
CDR3 protein: CASSFWTSGGLSSYNEQFF
CDR3 DNA: TGTGCCAGCAGTTTCTGGACTAGCGGGGGCCTCAGCTCCTACAATGAGCAGTTCTTC

D gene: TRBD1
J gene: TRBJ1-4
V gene: TRBV12-5
clone size: few
CDR3 protein: CASGLVRQGDEKLFF
CDR3 DNA: TGTGCTAGTGGTTTGGTACGGCAGGGGGATGAAAAACTGTTTTTT